The T cell receptor beta chain under discussion was sequenced for a study of early T cells in non-severe SARS-CoV-2 infection. Across the study: Chains stayed unpaired after sequencing of bulk RNA from unsorted whole blood. The study, taken as a whole, reports: CD4 and private specificities were missed by VDJdb matching, which favored anti-spike CD8 responses.

Unique molecular identifiers were affixed to single, distinct cDNA molecules. Each CDR3 protein is one row after TCRdb ran MiXCR on the 5' RACE reads. The sample consists of 26,000 or so distinct CDR3 sequences, around 5.5% of them appearing once. A few counts support this clonotype. Its antigen is currently unknown. The TCR comes from an adult who was a healthcare worker with PCR-confirmed SARS-CoV-2 infection or an uninfected control (not recorded which). The sequenced sample consisted of whole blood.

Here the CDR3 reads CASSPTTGSDTQYF. The CDR3 DNA is TGCGCCAGCAGCCCTACGACAGGGTCAGATACGCAGTATTTT. V gene TRBV5-1 combines with J gene TRBJ2-3; 7 bases map to TRBD1. This CDR3 contains 14 residues. Trimming cost V 4 bases and J 4 bases; bases outside gene matches: 6. Per the germline V gene, CDR1 is SGHRS and CDR2 is YFSETQ.